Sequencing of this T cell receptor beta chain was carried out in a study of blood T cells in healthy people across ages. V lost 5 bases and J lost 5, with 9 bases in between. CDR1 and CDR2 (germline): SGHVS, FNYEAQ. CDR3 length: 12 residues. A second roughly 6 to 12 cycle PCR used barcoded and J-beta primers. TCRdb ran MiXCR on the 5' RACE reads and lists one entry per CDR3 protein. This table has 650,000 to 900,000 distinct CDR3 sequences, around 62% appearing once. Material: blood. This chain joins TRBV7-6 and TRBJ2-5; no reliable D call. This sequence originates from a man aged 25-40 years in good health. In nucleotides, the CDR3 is TGTGCCAGCAGCCCCATTTCGGAGACCCAGTACTTC. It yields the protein CASSPISETQYF.